This entry lists 16 T cell receptor beta chains sequenced from one sample in a study of spatial heterogeneity in lung cancer. Study-wide points: For expanded intratumoral alpha and beta TCRs, counts tracked tumor mutation counts.

Their antigen targets remain unknown. Each CDR3 protein is one row after TCRdb ran MiXCR on the 5' RACE reads. The sample records some 4,000 distinct CDR3 sequences, 8.6% being singletons. The time point was: sample taken at primary tumor resection. Sequenced here: lung tumor tissue, sampled at surgery. The receptors were gathered from a male donor with early-stage non-small cell lung cancer.

This clonotype is categorized as medium-sized (0.01 to 0.1%). V gene TRBV24-1 combines with J gene TRBJ1-1; 8 nucleotides align to TRBD1. Trimming took 7 bases from V and 1 from J; bases not matched to a gene: 1. Germline V gives CDR1 KGHDR, CDR2 SFDVKD. The CDR3 runs to 13 residues. The CDR3 protein is CATSDRGNTEAFF. In DNA, the CDR3 is TGTGCCACCAGCGACAGGGGGAACACTGAAGCTTTCTTT.

This rearrangement joins TRBV7-2 to TRBJ2-1; D uncertain. The CDR3 is 13 amino acids. CDR1 SGHTA and CDR2 FQGNSA come from the germline V gene. Trimming left V 5 bases short and J 2 bases short, with 7 bases between. The CDR3 DNA is TGTGCCAGCAGCCCCCTTGCCTACAATGAGCAGTTCTTC. Its translation: CASSPLAYNEQFF.

This clonotype is judged medium-sized. The chain combines TRBV20-1 with TRBJ2-1; 11 nucleotides line up with TRBD2. CDR3 length equals 17 residues. With V trimmed by 0 bases and J by 7 bases, 11 bases remained unmatched. The V gene's germline CDR1 is DFQATT and CDR2 SNEGSKA (reference sequence). This CDR3 reads CSARDRNLAGGRNEQFF. The DNA of the CDR3 is TGCAGTGCTAGAGATAGGAACCTAGCGGGAGGAAGGAATGAGCAGTTCTTC.

By sample fraction, this clonotype is medium-sized. J is TRBJ1-1 and V is TRBV5-6, with no clear D. Germline values: CDR1 SGHDT, CDR2 YYEEEE. V shed 0 bases and J shed 7 bases, with 7 bases lying between them. The CDR3 contains 12 residues. CDR3 nucleotides: TGTGCCAGCAGCTTGGAAGGTGGTGAAGCTTTCTTT. As protein: CASSLEGGEAFF. Variable domain in full (rest from reference TRBV5-6 and TRBJ1-1): DAGVTQSPTHLIKTRGQQVTLRCSPKSGHDTVSWYQQALGQGPQFIFQYYEEEERQRGNFPDRFSGHQFPNYSSELNVNALLLGDSALYLCASSLEGGEAFFGQGTRLTVV.

DNA of the CDR3: TGTGCCAGCAGCCAACCCCCTGGAGGCGTCTATAATTCACCCCTCCACTTT. This sequence encodes CASSQPPGGVYNSPLHF. The genes are TRBV28 and TRBJ1-6; D not resolved. CDR1 and CDR2 from the germline V gene are MDHEN and SYDVKM. The CDR3 is made up of 17 amino acids. The ends were cut back, 6 bases at V and 3 bases at J, with 18 bases in the middle.

By share, this clonotype counts as medium-sized. The rearrangement uses TRBV4-3 and TRBJ1-5, with D perhaps TRBD1 (5 bases). The CDR3 has 14 amino acids. Trimming removed 3 bases from V and 5 bases from J, with 11 bases in between. The germline V gene has CDR1 LGHNA and CDR2 YSLEER. Here the CDR3 reads CASSQQRGDQPQHF. For the CDR3, the DNA is TGCGCCAGCAGCCAGCAGAGGGGAGATCAGCCCCAGCATTTT.

This clonotype was seen repeatedly, ten times or more. The V and J genes are TRBV27 and TRBJ1-1; TRBD1 agrees at 9 bases. Trimming removed 1 base from V and 0 bases from J; junction bases left unmatched: 3. Germline V gives CDR1 MNHEY, CDR2 SMNVEV (reference sequence). The CDR3 is 16 amino acids. The CDR3: CASSLLGDRVNTEAFF. Here the CDR3 DNA reads TGTGCCAGCAGTTTATTAGGGGACAGGGTGAACACTGAAGCTTTCTTT.

This clonotype qualifies as medium-sized. This chain joins TRBV4-3 and TRBJ1-1, with D unresolved. The germline V gene encodes CDR1 LGHNA and CDR2 YSLEER. V was pared by 0 bases and J by 1 base, with 9 bases between. This CDR3 contains 15 residues. The CDR3 sequence: CASSQDHLRNTEAFF. DNA of the CDR3: TGCGCCAGCAGCCAAGATCACCTGAGGAACACTGAAGCTTTCTTT.

By share, this clonotype ranks as medium-sized. The genes are TRBV29-1 and TRBJ2-5; TRBD2 is a possible D gene (5 bases). CDR1 is SQVTM, CDR2 ANQGSEA, per germline. Between the trimmed V and J ends, which lost 8 bases and 5 bases, there was a span of 21 bases. The CDR3 spans 14 residues. CDR3 protein: CSFPAREVRETQYF. In nucleotides, the CDR3 is TGCAGCTTCCCCGCACGGGAAGTGCGGGAGACCCAGTACTTC.

By share of the sample, this clonotype is medium-sized. V usage is TRBV6-5 and J usage is TRBJ2-1; possibly TRBD2 for D (5 bases). CDR3 length equals 15 residues. Germline V lookup: CDR1 MNHEY, CDR2 SVGAGI. V gave up 5 bases and J gave up 7 bases, with 18 bases separating them. The CDR3 sequence is CASSIGEGIVNEQFF. Here the CDR3 DNA reads TGTGCCAGCAGTATTGGAGAGGGCATCGTTAATGAGCAGTTCTTC.

By share of the sample, this clonotype is medium-sized (0.01 to 0.1%). The chain joins TRBV20-1 to TRBJ1-5; D is perhaps TRBD1 (6 bases). The CDR3 sequence is 15 residues long. CDR1 DFQATT and CDR2 SNEGSKA come from the germline V gene (reference sequence). V was pared by 5 bases and J by 2 bases, with 16 bases between. In nucleotides, the CDR3 is TGCAGTGCTCCAGGACAGTGGACGGGCAATCAGCCCCAGCATTTT. It specifies CSAPGQWTGNQPQHF.

By share, this clonotype counts as medium-sized. CDR3 bases: TGTGCCAGCAGCTCGATCCTTTCTAGCGGCGGCGAGACCCAGTACTTC. It codes for CASSSILSSGGETQYF. V usage is TRBV7-8 and J usage is TRBJ2-5; 7 bases match TRBD2. The CDR3 loop spans 16 amino acids. Germline V CDR1 and CDR2: SGHVS, FQNEAQ. After removal of 4 bases from V and 5 bases from J, the junction contained 13 bases not matched to a gene.

By sample fraction, this clonotype is medium-sized. The chain combines TRBV2 with TRBJ2-5, with TRBD2 matching over 8 bases. After removal of 5 bases from V and 4 bases from J, the junction contained 3 bases not matched to a gene. The CDR3 has 13 amino acids. CDR1 is SNHLY and CDR2 is FYNNEI in the germline V gene. The CDR3 DNA is TGTGCCAGCAGTTTAGCGGGGCGAGAGACCCAGTACTTC. This sequence encodes CASSLAGRETQYF.

The chain recombines TRBV7-2 with TRBJ2-7; no clear D. The CDR3 is 15 amino acids. Germline-derived CDR1 and CDR2 are SGHTA and FQGNSA. Trimming stripped 0 bases from V and 2 bases from J, with 11 bases between. CDR3 coding DNA: TGTGCCAGCAGCTTAGCCTCGATACTTCCCTACGAGCAGTACTTC. Its protein product is CASSLASILPYEQYF.

This clonotype is termed medium-sized. The chain employs TRBV5-1 and TRBJ2-3, with D hard to call. The CDR3 is 14 amino acids. V shed 0 bases and J shed 0 bases, with 5 bases lying between them. Germline lookup yields CDR1 SGHRS and CDR2 YFSETQ. CDR3 nucleotides: TGCGCCAGCAGCTTGGCAGCTAGCACAGATACGCAGTATTTT. It codes for CASSLAASTDTQYF.

In this sample, this clonotype turned up a few times. The CDR3 is CSGGDETEAFF. The CDR3, as DNA: TGCAGTGGTGGGGACGAGACTGAAGCTTTCTTT. The chain is built from TRBV29-1 and TRBJ1-1; possibly TRBD1 for D (5 bases). The germline gives CDR1 SQVTM, CDR2 ANQGSEA. The CDR3 sequence is 11 residues long.